A selection of T cell receptor beta chains follows, all from one sample in a study of shared clonotypes between healthy human individuals. Clones were sequenced by immunoSEQ multiplex PCR, and TCRdb holds only the in-frame ones, with some missing. The profile covers around 940,000 clones, with more than 75% appearing a single time and about 1.5% taken by the ten largest. Sequencing was performed on memory CD4+ T cells sorted from blood. The origin of the receptors is a man aged 18 to 29 in good health. Each CDR3 is given with its conserved first and last residue. D genes are given only for firm matches. Size is omitted from some rows. Given values are once, few, many or a class for expanded clones.

J gene | V gene | clone size | D gene | CDR3 protein | CDR3 DNA
TRBJ2-1 | TRBV25-1 | - | TRBD1 | CASSDPGQGNNEQFF | TGTGCCAGCAGTGACCCAGGACAGGGGAACAATGAGCAGTTCTTC
TRBJ1-2 | TRBV28 | once | - | CASSSLRRAYRDYGYTF | TGTGCCAGCAGCAGTTTACGGCGGGCTTACAGGGACTATGGCTACACCTTC
TRBJ1-6 | TRBV9 | - | - | CASSPEGRDNSPLHF | TGTGCCAGCAGCCCAGAGGGCAGGGATAATTCACCCCTCCACTTT
TRBJ2-7 | TRBV5-4 | - | - | CASSFRGRLYEQYF | TGTGCCAGCAGCTTCCGGGGGAGGCTCTACGAGCAGTACTTC
TRBJ2-7 | TRBV11-3 | once | - | CASSLDINYEQYF | TGTGCCAGCAGCTTAGACATAAACTACGAGCAGTACTTC
TRBJ2-6 | TRBV7-3 | - | TRBD1 | CASSPGTGSGANVLTF | TGTGCCAGCAGCCCCGGGACAGGGTCTGGGGCCAACGTCCTGACTTTC
TRBJ2-3 | TRBV11-2 | - | TRBD2 | CASSFRTSGGVTDTQYF | TGTGCCAGCAGCTTCAGGACTAGCGGGGGGGTGACAGATACGCAGTATTTT
TRBJ2-7 | TRBV9 | - | TRBD2 | CASSAQVGGSYEQYF | TGTGCCAGCAGCGCCCAGGTGGGAGGGTCCTACGAGCAGTACTTC
TRBJ2-7 | TRBV6-5 | - | - | CASSRPSSYEQYF | TGTGCCAGCAGTCGCCCGAGCTCCTACGAGCAGTACTTC
TRBJ1-1 | TRBV5-3 | - | TRBD1 | CARSLWEGAWTEAFF | TGTGCCAGAAGCTTGTGGGAGGGGGCTTGGACTGAAGCTTTCTTT
TRBJ2-7 | TRBV28 | few | - | CASRTDRTYEQYF | TGTGCCAGCAGGACTGACAGAACCTACGAGCAGTACTTC
TRBJ2-2 | TRBV11-2 | - | - | CASSLERVGELFF | TGTGCCAGCAGCTTAGAGAGGGTCGGGGAGCTGTTTTTT
TRBJ2-2 | TRBV2 | - | - | CASKSNTGELFF | TGTGCCAGCAAAAGTAACACCGGGGAGCTGTTTTTT
TRBJ1-1 | TRBV18 | few | - | CASSPVKGEGAFF | TGTGCCAGCTCACCAGTGAAAGGTGAGGGAGCTTTCTTT
TRBJ2-7 | TRBV5-5 | - | TRBD1 | CASSLGDRGVQYF | TGTGCCAGCAGCTTGGGGGACAGGGGCGTACAGTACTTC
TRBJ1-1 | TRBV19 | once | TRBD1 | CATETGGKLNTEAFF | TGTGCCACCGAAACAGGGGGCAAATTGAACACTGAAGCTTTCTTT
TRBJ1-3 | TRBV10-3 | many | - | CAISEGPTSGNTIYF | TGTGCCATCAGTGAAGGGCCAACCTCTGGAAACACCATATATTTT
TRBJ2-7 | TRBV2 | - | - | CASSESRYEQYF | TGTGCCAGCAGTGAATCCCGCTACGAGCAGTACTTC
TRBJ1-2 | TRBV27 | - | TRBD1 | CASSPQSGTGWGLSYGYTF | TGTGCCAGCAGTCCGCAGTCCGGGACAGGGTGGGGCCTTAGCTATGGCTACACCTTC
TRBJ2-6 | TRBV7-9 | - | - | CASSLGRPGASGANVLTF | TGTGCCAGCAGCTTAGGACGGCCAGGGGCCTCTGGGGCCAACGTCCTGACTTTC
TRBJ2-3 | TRBV29-1 | - | - | CSGLEHLTGADTQYF | TGCAGCGGCCTCGAACATTTAACTGGGGCAGATACGCAGTATTTT
TRBJ2-7 | TRBV25-1 | - | - | CASSENYEQYF | TGTGCCAGCAGTGAGAACTACGAGCAGTACTTC
TRBJ2-1 | TRBV2 | - | - | CASRDDLNEQFF | TGTGCCAGCAGAGACGACTTAAATGAGCAGTTCTTC